The rows below give T cell receptor beta chains drawn from one sample of a study of tumor and adjacent non-tumor tissue in lung cancer. TCRdb re-analysed the multiplex PCR reads in MiXCR, keeping a single row per CDR3 protein. The sample holds about 75,000 distinct CDR3 sequences, less than 75% seen once. The sequenced sample consisted of distant non-tumor lung tissue. These receptors were taken from a woman between 50 and 59 years old with non-small cell lung cancer. CDR3s include the opening cysteine and the closing phenylalanine or tryptophan. Fields, in order: CDR3 length, J gene, V gene, clone size, D gene, CDR3 protein, CDR3 DNA. The D gene is left open where the match is weak. Some rows mark clone size as missing; the rest say once, few, many or name a class of expanded clone.

cdr3_length: 14; j_call: TRBJ2-1; v_call: TRBV29-1; clone_size: -; d_call: TRBD1; cdr3_aa: CCIATGGNYNEQFF; cdr3_nt: TGCTGCATTGCGACAGGGGGTAACTACAATGAGCAGTTCTTC
cdr3_length: 14; j_call: TRBJ1-1; v_call: TRBV6-1; clone_size: few; d_call: -; cdr3_aa: CASNGGGRSYQAFF; cdr3_nt: TGTGCCAGCAATGGTGGGGGGCGCAGCTATCAAGCTTTCTTT
cdr3_length: 15; j_call: TRBJ2-1; v_call: TRBV20-1; clone_size: -; d_call: -; cdr3_aa: CSARDLGQTYNEQFF; cdr3_nt: TGCAGTGCTAGAGATTTGGGGCAAACTTACAATGAGCAGTTCTTC
cdr3_length: 12; j_call: TRBJ1-2; v_call: TRBV28; clone_size: -; d_call: -; cdr3_aa: CVSSSTEYGYTF; cdr3_nt: TGTGTCAGCAGTTCGACGGAGTATGGCTACACCTTC
cdr3_length: 16; j_call: TRBJ2-7; v_call: TRBV12-3/TRBV12-4; clone_size: -; d_call: -; cdr3_aa: CASSLVGAGTSYEQYF; cdr3_nt: TGTGCCAGCAGTTTAGTGGGAGCTGGAACTAGCTACGAGCAGTACTTC
cdr3_length: 14; j_call: TRBJ2-1; v_call: TRBV6-5; clone_size: many; d_call: TRBD2; cdr3_aa: CASSPAGWGNEQFF; cdr3_nt: TGTGCCAGCAGTCCAGCGGGATGGGGCAATGAGCAGTTCTTC
cdr3_length: 18; j_call: TRBJ2-1; v_call: TRBV11-1; clone_size: -; d_call: -; cdr3_aa: CVSSFFEDGGVPAGEQFF; cdr3_nt: TGTGTCAGCAGCTTTTTTGAAGACGGAGGAGTCCCGGCAGGAGAGCAGTTCTTC
cdr3_length: 12; j_call: TRBJ2-5; v_call: TRBV6-1; clone_size: -; d_call: -; cdr3_aa: CASCALRETQYF; cdr3_nt: TGTGCCAGCTGTGCCCTCCGGGAGACTCAGTACTTC
cdr3_length: 14; j_call: TRBJ1-1; v_call: TRBV12-3/TRBV12-4; clone_size: -; d_call: -; cdr3_aa: CACSLDQVKTEAFF; cdr3_nt: TGTGCCTGCAGTTTAGATCAAGTGAAGACTGAAGCTTTCTTT
cdr3_length: 14; j_call: TRBJ2-7; v_call: TRBV29-1; clone_size: -; d_call: TRBD1; cdr3_aa: CIVGSAGGQYEQYF; cdr3_nt: TGCATCGTTGGCTCGGCAGGGGGCCAGTACGAGCAGTACTTC
cdr3_length: 14; j_call: TRBJ1-2; v_call: TRBV28; clone_size: -; d_call: -; cdr3_aa: CASSLMGNYYGYTF; cdr3_nt: TGTGCCAGCAGTTTAATGGGGAACTACTATGGCTACACCTTC
cdr3_length: 14; j_call: TRBJ2-3; v_call: TRBV10-2; clone_size: -; d_call: -; cdr3_aa: CVSSDLLREDTQYF; cdr3_nt: TGCGTCAGCAGTGACCTACTACGCGAAGATACGCAATATTTT
cdr3_length: 14; j_call: TRBJ2-3; v_call: TRBV11-1; clone_size: -; d_call: -; cdr3_aa: CASNLATGKGTQYF; cdr3_nt: TGTGCCAGCAACTTAGCGACCGGGAAAGGTACGCAGTATTTT
cdr3_length: 17; j_call: TRBJ2-2; v_call: TRBV6-5; clone_size: -; d_call: TRBD1; cdr3_aa: CDSRTRLGTENTGELFF; cdr3_nt: TGTGACAGCAGGACGAGACTGGGGACAGAAAACACCGGGGAGCTGTTTTTT
cdr3_length: 16; j_call: TRBJ1-3; v_call: TRBV28; clone_size: -; d_call: -; cdr3_aa: CASTLADRLSGNTIYF; cdr3_nt: TGTGCCAGCACCCTGGCCGACAGGCTCTCCGGAAACACCATATATTTT
cdr3_length: 18; j_call: TRBJ2-2; v_call: TRBV11-2; clone_size: -; d_call: TRBD1; cdr3_aa: CASSSTAYRGMNIGELFF; cdr3_nt: TGTGCCAGCAGCTCCACTGCATACAGGGGAATGAACATCGGGGAGCTGTTTTTT
cdr3_length: 18; j_call: TRBJ2-7; v_call: TRBV11-2; clone_size: -; d_call: -; cdr3_aa: CATSLAPLAGSNSYEQYF; cdr3_nt: TGTGCTACCAGCTTAGCCCCACTGGCGGGAAGTAACTCCTACGAGCAGTACTTC
cdr3_length: 15; j_call: TRBJ2-1; v_call: TRBV20-1; clone_size: -; d_call: -; cdr3_aa: CSADALASPGNEQFF; cdr3_nt: TGCAGTGCGGATGCCCTTGCTAGCCCGGGGAATGAGCAGTTCTTC
cdr3_length: 14; j_call: TRBJ1-2; v_call: TRBV20-1; clone_size: once; d_call: -; cdr3_aa: CSAKRGGHNYGYTF; cdr3_nt: TGCAGTGCTAAAAGGGGGGGACATAACTATGGCTACACCTTC
cdr3_length: 13; j_call: TRBJ2-3; v_call: TRBV18; clone_size: -; d_call: -; cdr3_aa: CASSPQTTDTQYF; cdr3_nt: TGTGCCAGCTCACCACAGACCACAGATACGCAGTATTTT
cdr3_length: 15; j_call: TRBJ2-7; v_call: TRBV11-2; clone_size: -; d_call: TRBD1; cdr3_aa: CASRSGTGRTYDQYF; cdr3_nt: TGTGCCAGCAGATCGGGGACAGGTCGGACCTACGATCAGTACTTC
cdr3_length: 15; j_call: TRBJ2-7; v_call: TRBV6-2/TRBV6-3; clone_size: -; d_call: -; cdr3_aa: CASRYSWANSYEQYF; cdr3_nt: TGCGCCAGCAGGTACTCGTGGGCCAACTCCTACGAGCAGTACTTC
cdr3_length: 14; j_call: TRBJ1-3; v_call: TRBV4-2; clone_size: -; d_call: -; cdr3_aa: CANSPYADSDTIYF; cdr3_nt: TGTGCTAACAGCCCCTACGCGGATTCGGACACCATATATTTT
cdr3_length: 17; j_call: TRBJ2-2; v_call: TRBV6-5; clone_size: -; d_call: TRBD1; cdr3_aa: CASRTKLGTDNTGELFF; cdr3_nt: TGTGCCAGCAGAACAAAACTGGGGACAGACAACACCGGGGAGCTGTTTTTT
cdr3_length: 15; j_call: TRBJ2-3; v_call: TRBV7-9; clone_size: medium-sized; d_call: -; cdr3_aa: CASSPFGGITDTQYF; cdr3_nt: TGTGCCAGCAGCCCCTTTGGGGGGATCACAGATACGCAGTATTTT
cdr3_length: 17; j_call: TRBJ2-5; v_call: TRBV28; clone_size: many; d_call: TRBD2; cdr3_aa: CASSPHSQAGGQETQYF; cdr3_nt: TGTGCCAGCAGTCCTCACTCTCAAGCGGGAGGCCAAGAGACCCAGTACTTC
cdr3_length: 14; j_call: TRBJ2-7; v_call: TRBV30; clone_size: once; d_call: -; cdr3_aa: CAWSQSYALDDQYF; cdr3_nt: TGTGCCTGGAGTCAATCATACGCCTTGGACGATCAGTACTTC
cdr3_length: 14; j_call: TRBJ2-3; v_call: TRBV11-1; clone_size: few; d_call: TRBD1; cdr3_aa: CGSSIATGVDTQCF; cdr3_nt: TGTGGCAGCAGCATAGCTACAGGGGTTGATACGCAGTGTTTT
cdr3_length: 15; j_call: TRBJ2-3; v_call: TRBV20-1; clone_size: -; d_call: -; cdr3_aa: CSASAQTTRTDTQYF; cdr3_nt: TGCAGTGCTAGCGCACAAACAACTCGCACAGATACGCAGTATTTT
cdr3_length: 16; j_call: TRBJ2-4; v_call: TRBV12-3/TRBV12-4; clone_size: once; d_call: -; cdr3_aa: CASILGSGGGNNIQYF; cdr3_nt: TGTGCCAGCATATTGGGTAGCGGAGGAGGTAATAACATTCAGTACTTC
cdr3_length: 20; j_call: TRBJ1-6; v_call: TRBV20-1; clone_size: -; d_call: -; cdr3_aa: CSARWIGVVSRAERGPPLHF; cdr3_nt: TGCAGTGCTCGATGGATTGGGGTCGTGTCTCGGGCGGAGCGGGGACCACCCCTCCACTTT
cdr3_length: 15; j_call: TRBJ2-1; v_call: TRBV5-8; clone_size: -; d_call: -; cdr3_aa: CAIRERQGSYNEQFF; cdr3_nt: TGTGCCATCAGGGAGAGGCAGGGCTCATACAATGAGCAGTTCTTC
cdr3_length: 15; j_call: TRBJ2-3; v_call: TRBV4-1; clone_size: -; d_call: -; cdr3_aa: CASSQGLRSTDTQYF; cdr3_nt: TGCGCCAGCAGTCAAGGTTTACGGAGCACAGATACGCAGTATTTT
cdr3_length: 14; j_call: TRBJ2-5; v_call: TRBV29-1; clone_size: -; d_call: -; cdr3_aa: CGVDISANQETQYF; cdr3_nt: TGCGGCGTTGATATATCGGCCAATCAAGAGACCCAGTACTTC
cdr3_length: 15; j_call: TRBJ2-3; v_call: TRBV11-2; clone_size: -; d_call: TRBD1; cdr3_aa: CVGSRGQGRTDTQYF; cdr3_nt: TGTGTCGGCAGCCGCGGACAGGGGCGCACAGATACGCAGTATTTT
cdr3_length: 15; j_call: TRBJ2-4; v_call: TRBV6-1; clone_size: few; d_call: -; cdr3_aa: CASSERVLAKNIQYF; cdr3_nt: TGTGCCAGCAGTGAACGCGTACTAGCCAAAAACATTCAGTACTTC
cdr3_length: 14; j_call: TRBJ2-7; v_call: TRBV6-1; clone_size: many; d_call: -; cdr3_aa: CASSGGTAAYEQYF; cdr3_nt: TGTGCCAGCAGTGGGGGCACTGCGGCCTACGAGCAGTACTTC
cdr3_length: 15; j_call: TRBJ2-2; v_call: TRBV10-1; clone_size: -; d_call: -; cdr3_aa: CASSENGQNTGELFF; cdr3_nt: TGCGCCAGCAGTGAGAACGGGCAGAACACCGGGGAGCTGTTTTTT
cdr3_length: 15; j_call: TRBJ2-3; v_call: TRBV18; clone_size: -; d_call: -; cdr3_aa: CASSRTNLGANTQYF; cdr3_nt: TGTGCCAGCTCACGTACTAACCTTGGCGCTAATACGCAGTATTTT
cdr3_length: 12; j_call: TRBJ2-5; v_call: TRBV2; clone_size: -; d_call: -; cdr3_aa: CASSVRWETQYF; cdr3_nt: TGTGCCAGCAGTGTTAGGTGGGAGACCCAGTACTTC
cdr3_length: 13; j_call: TRBJ2-1; v_call: TRBV14; clone_size: few; d_call: -; cdr3_aa: CASSQFSGGEQFF; cdr3_nt: TGTGCCAGCAGCCAATTTTCTGGGGGTGAGCAGTTCTTC
cdr3_length: 15; j_call: TRBJ2-2; v_call: TRBV20-1; clone_size: many; d_call: -; cdr3_aa: CSAPRRSLDGGELFF; cdr3_nt: TGCAGTGCTCCGAGGCGTTCTCTAGATGGCGGGGAGCTGTTTTTT
cdr3_length: 14; j_call: TRBJ2-1; v_call: TRBV20-1; clone_size: many; d_call: TRBD2; cdr3_aa: CSPKSGSSVDEQFF; cdr3_nt: TGCAGCCCGAAAAGCGGGAGTTCTGTGGATGAGCAGTTCTTC
cdr3_length: 13; j_call: TRBJ2-7; v_call: TRBV29-1; clone_size: -; d_call: -; cdr3_aa: CSVVRGNCYEQHF; cdr3_nt: TGCAGCGTTGTGCGAGGAAACTGCTACGAGCAGCACTTC
cdr3_length: 16; j_call: TRBJ2-2; v_call: TRBV6-5; clone_size: -; d_call: -; cdr3_aa: CASSKTSGSSPRELFF; cdr3_nt: TGTGCCAGCAGTAAGACTAGTGGGAGTTCTCCCAGGGAGCTGTTTTTT
cdr3_length: 13; j_call: TRBJ2-7; v_call: TRBV6-6; clone_size: -; d_call: -; cdr3_aa: CPSSYPLSLEQYF; cdr3_nt: TGTCCCAGCAGTTACCCTCTGAGCTTGGAGCAGTACTTC
cdr3_length: 16; j_call: TRBJ2-3; v_call: TRBV12-3/TRBV12-4; clone_size: once; d_call: TRBD2; cdr3_aa: CASSLMRGGRTDTRYF; cdr3_nt: TGTGCCAGCAGTTTAATGCGCGGGGGTCGCACAGATACGCGGTATTTT